A single sample is the source of the 7 T cell receptor beta chains below, sequenced in a study of blood T cell repertoires in COVID-19. Clones were read by immunoSEQ multiplex PCR, and TCRdb kept only the in-frame ones, dropping some. The sample holds 150,000 to 200,000 clones; less than 85% are singletons and the top ten take approximately 3.3%. Sequenced: peripheral blood. The receptors were sampled from a human donor with acute or convalescent COVID-19. The donor label of this sample is uncertain.

The gene calls are TRBV25-1 and TRBJ1-4; 7 nucleotides match TRBD1. V lost 1 base and J lost 2; bases outside the gene matches: 1. CDR3 size: 15 residues. The germline V gene encodes CDR1 MGHDK and CDR2 SYGVNS. The CDR3 nucleotides read TGTGCCAGCAGTGAATTCAGGGGGACTAATGAAAAACTGTTTTTT. Protein sequence: CASSEFRGTNEKLFF.

This clone has only a few counts. This rearrangement joins TRBV29-1 to TRBJ1-1; D not resolved. The germline CDR1 and CDR2 sequences are SQVTM and ANQGSEA. CDR3 size: 13 residues. Trimming stripped 4 bases from V and 0 bases from J, with 9 bases between. The DNA for the CDR3 is TGCAGCGTTGGACATGCCTTGAACACTGAAGCTTTCTTT. Translated, it gives CSVGHALNTEAFF.

This sequence joins TRBV5-1 and TRBJ1-2; D remains ambiguous. The CDR3 runs 14 residues. Trimming stripped 3 bases from V and 7 bases from J, with 16 bases between. Germline-derived CDR1 and CDR2 are SGHRS and YFSETQ. CDR3: CASSSTREQGGYTF. Written as DNA, the CDR3 is TGCGCCAGCAGCTCGACACGGGAGCAAGGTGGCTACACCTTC.

The chain uses TRBV6-4 and TRBJ2-1; 7 bases line up with TRBD1. J gave up 6 bases and V 2 bases, and 7 bases lay outside the gene matches. CDR1 and CDR2 from the germline V gene are MRHNA and SNTAGT. This CDR3 region has 15 residues. The CDR3 DNA reads as TGTGCCAGCAGTGACGAGGGGGCTACCTTCAATGAGCAGTTCTTC. This encodes CASSDEGATFNEQFF.

This clone was picked up a small number of times. The chain joins TRBV19 to TRBJ2-1; D might be TRBD1 (6 bases). V was trimmed by 4 bases and J by 1 base, leaving 14 bases between them. CDR1 LNHDA and CDR2 SQIVND come from the germline V gene (reference sequence). CDR3 length: 16 residues. In nucleotides, the CDR3 is TGTGCCAGTAGTAGGGGGCTTGGGCGGTCCTACAATGAGCAGTTCTTC. It specifies CASSRGLGRSYNEQFF. The entire variable domain, with the rest obtained from reference TRBV19 and TRBJ2-1, is as follows: DGGITQSPKYLFRKEGQNVTLSCEQNLNHDAMYWYRQDPGQGLRLIYYSQIVNDFQKGDIAEGYSVSREKKESFPLTVTSAQKNPTAFYLCASSRGLGRSYNEQFFGPGTRLTVL.

The J gene is TRBJ1-2, the V gene TRBV5-4; TRBD1 matches 8 bases. J gave up 7 bases and V 4 bases, and 6 bases lay outside the gene matches. Per the germline V gene, CDR1 is SGHNT and CDR2 is YYREEE (reference sequence). This CDR3 has 13 amino acids. The DNA of the CDR3 is TGTGCCAGCAGCACCACAGGGGGAAGTGGCTACACCTTC. As protein: CASSTTGGSGYTF.

The chain couples TRBV27 to TRBJ1-5; 12 bases align to TRBD1. Germline V gives CDR1 MNHEY, CDR2 SMNVEV (reference sequence). V shed 6 bases and J 6 bases; nucleotides not matched to a gene: 9. The CDR3 spans 16 residues. The CDR3 DNA reads as TGTGCCAGCAGCGATGCGGGACAGGGGGCCTTTCAGCCCCAGCATTTT. This encodes CASSDAGQGAFQPQHF.